A single sample is the source of the 8 T cell receptor beta chains below, sequenced in a study of cytomegalovirus exposure and HLA in healthy donors. The study ran its PCR with 60 Vbeta and 13 Jbeta primers. Profiling relied on immunoSEQ multiplex PCR, and the TCRdb table lists in-frame clones only, not all of them. The sample consists of tens of thousands of clones, around 70% of them appearing once. Sequenced sample: PBMCs. These receptors were obtained from a woman in her 50s in good health and CMV-seropositive.

The chain joins TRBV5-1 to TRBJ2-5; D is possibly TRBD1 (5 bases). The V gene's germline CDR1 is SGHRS and CDR2 YFSETQ. CDR3 size: 14 residues. V shed 4 bases and J shed 7 bases, with 17 bases lying between them. CDR3 in amino acids: CASSLPGRQGTQYF. CDR3 in DNA: TGCGCCAGCAGCCTACCCGGGCGGCAGGGGACCCAGTACTTC.

The V and J genes are TRBV20-1 and TRBJ2-7; 13 nucleotides match TRBD2. The CDR3 sequence is 11 residues long. Germline CDR1 and CDR2: DFQATT and SNEGSKA (reference sequence). The CDR3 reads CSGLAGVGQYF. CDR3 sequence (DNA): TGCAGCGGACTAGCGGGAGTCGGGCAGTACTTC.

The chain is built from TRBV6-1 and TRBJ1-5, with D possibly TRBD1 on 5 matching bases. CDR1 is MNHNS and CDR2 is SASEGT in the germline V gene. Trimming took 4 bases from V and 6 from J, leaving 13 bases between them. The CDR3 has 14 residues. Written as DNA, the CDR3 is TGTGCCAGCAGTGGACAGTCCCAGGGTCAGCCCCAGCATTTT. Translated, it gives CASSGQSQGQPQHF.

V is TRBV4-2 and J is TRBJ1-4, with 11 bases lining up with TRBD1. Germline trimming cut 3 bases from V and 7 bases from J; bases unmatched to any gene: 4. This CDR3 region has 15 residues. The germline V gene encodes CDR1 LGHNA and CDR2 YNFKEQ. The CDR3 region is CASSQAGQGAEKLFF. The DNA of the CDR3 is TGTGCCAGCAGCCAGGCCGGACAGGGGGCTGAAAAACTGTTTTTT.

This sequence joins TRBV11-2 and TRBJ2-2; 8 positions match TRBD2. The CDR3 sequence is 15 residues long. Trimming took 4 bases from V and 3 from J; bases not matched to a gene: 4. Germline CDR1 and CDR2: SGHAT and FQNNGV. The CDR3 region is CASSSGTRYTGELFF. The CDR3 bases are TGTGCCAGCAGCTCTGGGACTAGGTACACCGGGGAGCTGTTTTTT.

The rearrangement uses TRBV4-2 and TRBJ1-2; 10 bases map to TRBD1. Germline CDR1 is LGHNA and CDR2 is YNFKEQ. The CDR3 runs to 16 residues. After removal of 5 bases from V and 8 bases from J, the junction contained 14 bases not matched to a gene. The CDR3 spells CASSASPTGGALGYTF. The CDR3 bases are TGTGCCAGCAGCGCCTCTCCGACAGGGGGCGCATTAGGCTACACCTTC.

This clone was seen more than once but under ten times. V usage is TRBV6-4 and J usage is TRBJ2-2; tentatively, D is TRBD2 (6 bases). With 2 bases removed from V and 6 bases from J, the gap between germline ends came to 13 bases. CDR1 is MRHNA, CDR2 SNTAGT, per germline. The CDR3 is 15 amino acids. CDR3 sequence (DNA): TGTGCCAGCAGTGACAGGGCCGGGAGCGCCGGGGAGCTGTTTTTT. It yields the protein CASSDRAGSAGELFF.

The chain has TRBV5-1 and TRBJ1-3, with D perhaps TRBD1 (5 bases). The ends were cut back, 5 bases at V and 3 bases at J, with 15 bases in the middle. CDR1 and CDR2 from the germline V gene are SGHRS and YFSETQ. This CDR3 has 15 amino acids. The CDR3 sequence: CASSSEGFGGNTIYF. For the CDR3, the DNA is TGCGCCAGCAGTTCGGAGGGGTTTGGTGGAAACACCATATATTTT.